This T cell receptor beta chain derives from a study of shared clonotypes between healthy human individuals. V lost 2 bases and J lost 1; bases outside the gene matches: 9. Germline loops: CDR1 SGHAT, CDR2 FQNNGV. The CDR3 length is 17 residues. Some clones are missing from TCRdb's copy, which holds only in-frame ones; the method was immunoSEQ multiplex PCR. The top ten hold 1.5% to 2% of the sample, which has around 2,000,000 clones, roughly 91% seen once. Terminally differentiated effector memory CD45RA+ cells were excluded from the naive CD8 cells, which were CD45RO-negative and positively selected for CCR7.

Source material: naive CD8+ T cells from PBMCs. The receptor comes from a man aged 18 to 29 in good health. Some clones in this sample may be carry-over from other donors' samples. This rearrangement joins TRBV11-2 to TRBJ1-1; 8 bases fit TRBD1. The CDR3 is CASSLFERDRKNTEAFF. CDR3 bases: TGTGCCAGCAGCTTATTCGAGAGGGACAGGAAGAACACTGAAGCTTTCTTT.